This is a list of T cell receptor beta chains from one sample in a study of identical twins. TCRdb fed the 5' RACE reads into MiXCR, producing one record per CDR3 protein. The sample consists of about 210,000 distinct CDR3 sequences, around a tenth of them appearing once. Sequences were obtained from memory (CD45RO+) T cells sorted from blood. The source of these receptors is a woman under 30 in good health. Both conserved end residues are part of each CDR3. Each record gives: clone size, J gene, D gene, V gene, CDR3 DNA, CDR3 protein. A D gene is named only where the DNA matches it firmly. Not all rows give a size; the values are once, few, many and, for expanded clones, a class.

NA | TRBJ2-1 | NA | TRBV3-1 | TGTGCCAGCAGCCCAACGGGAGCCGTAGCCAATGAGCAGTTCTTC | CASSPTGAVANEQFF
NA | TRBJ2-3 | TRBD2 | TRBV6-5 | TGTGCCAGCAGTTTTCGGACTAGCGGGAGGCCCACAGATACGCAGTATTTT | CASSFRTSGRPTDTQYF
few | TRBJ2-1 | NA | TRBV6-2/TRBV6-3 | TGTGCCAGCAGACTACGCAATGAGCAGTTCTTC | CASRLRNEQFF
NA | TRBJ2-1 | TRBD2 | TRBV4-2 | TGTGCCAGCAGCCAATCCAGATCGGGGGGGGCATATAATGAGCAGTTCTTC | CASSQSRSGGAYNEQFF
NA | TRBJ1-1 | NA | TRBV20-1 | TGCAGCTCGCGGCTCTCAACTGAAGCTTTCTTT | CSSRLSTEAFF
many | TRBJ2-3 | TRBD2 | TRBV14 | TGTGCCAGCAGCCAAGAAGGAAAGCTAGCGGGAGTAAATACGCAGTATTTT | CASSQEGKLAGVNTQYF
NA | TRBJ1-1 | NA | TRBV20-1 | TGCAGTGCTGTTGTTGGAAGTAGGAACACTGAAGCTTTCTTT | CSAVVGSRNTEAFF
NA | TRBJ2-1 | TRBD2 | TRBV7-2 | TGTGCCAGCAGCTTAGTCTTCGGAGGGAGGGCCAATGAGCAGTTCTTC | CASSLVFGGRANEQFF
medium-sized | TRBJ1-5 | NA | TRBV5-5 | TGTGCCAGCAGCCCCCGGGCAGGTCAGCCCCAGCATTTT | CASSPRAGQPQHF
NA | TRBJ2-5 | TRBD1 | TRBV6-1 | TGTGCCAGCACCCACGGTGCCAGGGGGATGGAGACCCAGAACTTC | CASTHGARGMETQNF
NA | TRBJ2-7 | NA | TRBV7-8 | TGTGCCAGCAGCGACCGGGCAGGGTCAACCTACGAGCAGTACTTC | CASSDRAGSTYEQYF
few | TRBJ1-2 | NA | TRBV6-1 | TGTGCCAGCAGCTTACACTCCCGCGGCTACACCTTC | CASSLHSRGYTF
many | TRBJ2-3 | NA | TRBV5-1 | TGCGCCAGCAGGTTCGGAGCATCGAGGACAGATACGCAGTATTTT | CASRFGASRTDTQYF
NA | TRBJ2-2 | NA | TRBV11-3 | TGTGCCAGCCGTCGAATCAATTTCGGGGGGGAGCTGTTTTTT | CASRRINFGGELFF
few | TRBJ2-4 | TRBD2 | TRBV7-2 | TGTGCCAGCAGCCAAGGCGGCGGGAGTGACGGAAACATTCAGTACTTC | CASSQGGGSDGNIQYF
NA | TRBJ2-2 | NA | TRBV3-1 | TGTGCCAGCAGCCGGGGCGTGCCAACAGGGCCCTCCACCGGGGAGCTGTTTTTT | CASSRGVPTGPSTGELFF
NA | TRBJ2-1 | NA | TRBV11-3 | TGTGCCAGCAGCCCCCCCTCGCGGATATACAATGAGCAGTTCTTC | CASSPPSRIYNEQFF
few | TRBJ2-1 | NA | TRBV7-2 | TGTGCCAGCAGCTTTTATACCGATGAGCAGTTCTTC | CASSFYTDEQFF
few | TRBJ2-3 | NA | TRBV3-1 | TGTGCCAGCAGCCATGGCAGGGGTCCAGATACGCAGTATTTT | CASSHGRGPDTQYF
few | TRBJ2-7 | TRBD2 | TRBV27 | TGTGCCAGCAGTTGGGAAAGCGGGAGGGTCGGCGAGCAGTACTTC | CASSWESGRVGEQYF
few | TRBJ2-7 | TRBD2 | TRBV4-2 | TGTGCCAGCAGCCAAGAGCCCGTGCTAGCGGGGGGGAGCTCCTACGAGCAGTACTTC | CASSQEPVLAGGSSYEQYF
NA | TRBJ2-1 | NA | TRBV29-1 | TGCAGCGCCGAAGGTAGTTTCCGATACAATGAGCAGTTCTTC | CSAEGSFRYNEQFF
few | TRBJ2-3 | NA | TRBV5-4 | TGTGCCAGCAGCTTTGGAAGTGGCACAGATACGCAGTATTTT | CASSFGSGTDTQYF
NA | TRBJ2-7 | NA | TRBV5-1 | TGCGCCAGCAGCTTGTCCCCGGGCATGGGCGAGCAGTACTTC | CASSLSPGMGEQYF
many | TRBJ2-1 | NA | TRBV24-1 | TGTGCCACCAGTGATATCAGCGAGCAGTTCTTC | CATSDISEQFF
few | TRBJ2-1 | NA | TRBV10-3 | TGTGCCATCAGGACCCGGGACACCTACAATGAGCAGTTCTTC | CAIRTRDTYNEQFF